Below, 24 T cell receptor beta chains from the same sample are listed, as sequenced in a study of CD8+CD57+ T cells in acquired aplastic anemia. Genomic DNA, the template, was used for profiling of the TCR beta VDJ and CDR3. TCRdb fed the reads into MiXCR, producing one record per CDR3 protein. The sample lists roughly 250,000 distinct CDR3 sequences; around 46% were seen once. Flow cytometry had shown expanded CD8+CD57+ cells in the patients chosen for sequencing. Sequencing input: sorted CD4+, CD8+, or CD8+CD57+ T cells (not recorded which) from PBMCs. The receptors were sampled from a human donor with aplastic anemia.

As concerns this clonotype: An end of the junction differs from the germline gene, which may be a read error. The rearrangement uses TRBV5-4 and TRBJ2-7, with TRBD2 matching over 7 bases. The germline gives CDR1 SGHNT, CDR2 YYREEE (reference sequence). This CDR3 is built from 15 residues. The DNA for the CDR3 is TGTGCCAGCAGCTTGTCGCGGGGGAGTTCCTGCGAGCAGTACTTC. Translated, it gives CASSLSRGSSCEQYF.

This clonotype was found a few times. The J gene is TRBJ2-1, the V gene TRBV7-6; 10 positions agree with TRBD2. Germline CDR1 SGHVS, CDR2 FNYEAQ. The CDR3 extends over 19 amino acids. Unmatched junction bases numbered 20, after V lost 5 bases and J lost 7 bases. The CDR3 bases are TGTGCCAGCAGCCCGGGCTCTAAGCGGGGGGGACGTCTTCGAAATGAGCAGTTCTTC. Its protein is CASSPGSKRGGRLRNEQFF. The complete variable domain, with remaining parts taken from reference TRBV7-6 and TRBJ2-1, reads GAGVSQSPRYKVTKRGQDVALRCDPISGHVSLYWYRQALGQGPEFLTYFNYEAQQDKSGLPNDRFSAERPEGSISTLTIQRTEQRDSAMYRCASSPGSKRGGRLRNEQFFGPGTRLTVL.

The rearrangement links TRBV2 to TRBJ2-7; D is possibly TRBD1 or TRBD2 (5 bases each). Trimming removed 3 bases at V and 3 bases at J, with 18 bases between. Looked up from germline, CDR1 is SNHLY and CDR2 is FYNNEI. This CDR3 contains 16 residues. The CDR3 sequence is CASSEGPPVLNYEQYF. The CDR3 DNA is TGTGCCAGCAGTGAGGGACCACCCGTCCTTAACTACGAGCAGTACTTC. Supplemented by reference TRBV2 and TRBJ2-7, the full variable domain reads EPEVTQTPSHQVTQMGQEVILRCVPISNHLYFYWYRQILGQKVEFLVSFYNNEISEKSEIFDDQFSVERPDGSNFTLKIRSTKLEDSAMYFCASSEGPPVLNYEQYFGPGTRLTVT.

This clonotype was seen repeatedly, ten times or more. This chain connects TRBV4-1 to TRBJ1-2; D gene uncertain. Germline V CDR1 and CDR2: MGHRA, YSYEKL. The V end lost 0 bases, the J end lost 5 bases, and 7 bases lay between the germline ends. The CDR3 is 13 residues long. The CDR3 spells CASSQDILYGYTF. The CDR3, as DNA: TGCGCCAGCAGCCAAGATATCCTGTATGGCTACACCTTC.

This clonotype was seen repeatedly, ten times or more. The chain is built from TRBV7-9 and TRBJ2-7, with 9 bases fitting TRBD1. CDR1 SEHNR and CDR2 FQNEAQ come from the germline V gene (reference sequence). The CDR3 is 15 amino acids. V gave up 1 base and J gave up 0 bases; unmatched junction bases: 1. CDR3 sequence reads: CASSLVDRGSYEQYF. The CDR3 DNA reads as TGTGCCAGCAGCTTAGTGGACAGGGGCTCCTACGAGCAGTACTTC.

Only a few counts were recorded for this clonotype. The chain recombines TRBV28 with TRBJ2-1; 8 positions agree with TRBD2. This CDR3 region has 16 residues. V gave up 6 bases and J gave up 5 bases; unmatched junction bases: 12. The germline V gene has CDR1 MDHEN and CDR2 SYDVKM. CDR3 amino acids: CASRVTSARTNNEQFF. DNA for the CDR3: TGTGCCAGCAGGGTGACTAGCGCTAGAACGAACAATGAGCAGTTCTTC.

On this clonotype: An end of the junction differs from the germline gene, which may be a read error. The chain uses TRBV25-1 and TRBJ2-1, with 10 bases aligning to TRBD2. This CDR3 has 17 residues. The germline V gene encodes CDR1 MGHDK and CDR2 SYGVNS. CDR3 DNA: TGTGCCAGCGGTGATACTAGCGGGATACGGCTCTACAATGAGCAGTTCTTC. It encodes CASGDTSGIRLYNEQFF.

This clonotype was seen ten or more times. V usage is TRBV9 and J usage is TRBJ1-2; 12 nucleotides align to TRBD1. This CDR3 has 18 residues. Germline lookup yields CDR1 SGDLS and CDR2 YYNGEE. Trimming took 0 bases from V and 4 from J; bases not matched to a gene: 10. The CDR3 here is CASSVDRDRGLWPYGYTF. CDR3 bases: TGTGCCAGCAGCGTAGACCGGGACAGGGGGCTCTGGCCCTATGGCTACACCTTC.

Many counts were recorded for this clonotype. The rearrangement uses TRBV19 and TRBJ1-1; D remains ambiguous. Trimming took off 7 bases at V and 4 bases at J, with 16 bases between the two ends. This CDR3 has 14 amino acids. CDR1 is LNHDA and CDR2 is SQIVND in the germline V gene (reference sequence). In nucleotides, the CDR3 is TGTGCCAGTAAGGTGGGGAATGGTGGCACTGAAGCTTTCTTT. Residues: CASKVGNGGTEAFF.

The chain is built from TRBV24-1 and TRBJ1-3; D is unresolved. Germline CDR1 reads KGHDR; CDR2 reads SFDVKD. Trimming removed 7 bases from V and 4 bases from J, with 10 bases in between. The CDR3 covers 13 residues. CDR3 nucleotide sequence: TGTGCCACCAGGGGATCGGCGGGAAACACCATATATTTT. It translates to CATRGSAGNTIYF.

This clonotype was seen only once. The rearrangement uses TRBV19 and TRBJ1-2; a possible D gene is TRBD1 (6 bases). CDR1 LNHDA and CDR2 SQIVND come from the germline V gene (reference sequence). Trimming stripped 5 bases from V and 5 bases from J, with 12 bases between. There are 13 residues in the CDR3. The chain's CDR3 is CASSSGQQYGYTF. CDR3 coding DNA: TGTGCCAGTAGTTCAGGACAGCAGTATGGCTACACCTTC.

The CDR3 protein is CASSMKGARISGANVLTF. The DNA for the CDR3 is TGTGCCAGTAGTATGAAAGGGGCAAGGATTTCTGGGGCCAACGTCCTGACTTTC. The chain carries TRBV19 and TRBJ2-6; D might be TRBD1 (5 bases). The CDR3 loop spans 18 amino acids. V shed 3 bases and J shed 1 base, with 16 bases lying between them. Germline V CDR1 and CDR2: LNHDA, SQIVND (reference sequence).

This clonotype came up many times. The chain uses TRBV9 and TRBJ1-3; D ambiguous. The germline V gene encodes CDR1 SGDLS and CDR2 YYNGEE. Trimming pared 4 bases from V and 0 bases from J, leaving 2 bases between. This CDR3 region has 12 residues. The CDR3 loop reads CASSYSGNTIYF. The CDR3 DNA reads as TGTGCCAGCAGCTACTCTGGAAACACCATATATTTT.

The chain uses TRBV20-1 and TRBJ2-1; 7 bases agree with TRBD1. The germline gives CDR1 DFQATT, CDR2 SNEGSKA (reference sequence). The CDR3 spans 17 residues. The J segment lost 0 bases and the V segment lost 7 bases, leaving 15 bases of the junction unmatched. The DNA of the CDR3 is TGCAGTGTAAGGCAGCTGGTGTGGGACAGCTCCTACAATGAGCAGTTCTTC. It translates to CSVRQLVWDSSYNEQFF.

The CDR3 DNA is TGTGCCAGCAGCGCCTCCCACGCATCAGGGGCTGATTGCTCCTATAATTCACCCCTCCACTTT. Residues: CASSASHASGADCSYNSPLHF. The rearrangement links TRBV21-1 to TRBJ1-6; the table calls TRBD1, which could not be checked here. TRBV21-1 is a pseudogene. The CDR3 runs to 21 residues.

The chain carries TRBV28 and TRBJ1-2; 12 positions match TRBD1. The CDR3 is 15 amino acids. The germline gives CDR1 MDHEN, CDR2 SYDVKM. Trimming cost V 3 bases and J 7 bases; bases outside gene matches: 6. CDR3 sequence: CASSFTGQGAAGYTF. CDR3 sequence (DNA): TGTGCCAGCAGTTTTACGGGACAGGGGGCCGCTGGCTACACCTTC.

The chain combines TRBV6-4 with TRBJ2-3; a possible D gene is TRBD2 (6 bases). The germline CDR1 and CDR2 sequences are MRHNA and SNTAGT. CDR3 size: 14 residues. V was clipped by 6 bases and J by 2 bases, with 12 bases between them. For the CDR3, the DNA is TGTGCCAGCAGCGTAGCGGAACCCACAGATACGCAGTATTTT. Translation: CASSVAEPTDTQYF.

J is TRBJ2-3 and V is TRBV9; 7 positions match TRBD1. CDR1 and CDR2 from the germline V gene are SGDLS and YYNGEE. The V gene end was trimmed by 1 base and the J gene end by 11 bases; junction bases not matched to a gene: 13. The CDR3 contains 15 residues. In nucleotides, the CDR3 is TGTGCCAGCAGCGTAACCCCAGGGGGTAGCAATGAGCAGTATTTT. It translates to CASSVTPGGSNEQYF. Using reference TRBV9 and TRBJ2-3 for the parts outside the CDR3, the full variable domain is DSGVTQTPKHLITATGQRVTLRCSPRSGDLSVYWYQQSLDQGLQFLIQYYNGEERAKGNILERFSAQQFPDLHSELNLSSLELGDSALYFCASSVTPGGSNEQYFGPGTRLTVL.

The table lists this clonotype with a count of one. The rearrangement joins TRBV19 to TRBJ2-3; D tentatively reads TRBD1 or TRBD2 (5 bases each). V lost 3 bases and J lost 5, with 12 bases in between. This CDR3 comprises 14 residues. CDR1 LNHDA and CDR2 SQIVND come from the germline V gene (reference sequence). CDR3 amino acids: CASSMVGTRDTQYF. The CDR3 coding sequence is TGTGCCAGTAGTATGGTAGGGACGAGAGATACGCAGTATTTT.

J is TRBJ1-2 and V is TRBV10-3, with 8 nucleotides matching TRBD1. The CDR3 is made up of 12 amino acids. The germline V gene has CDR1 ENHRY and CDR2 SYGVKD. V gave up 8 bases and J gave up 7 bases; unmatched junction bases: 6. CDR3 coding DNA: TGTGCCATCGAAGACAGGGGCCGTGGCTACACCTTC. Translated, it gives CAIEDRGRGYTF.

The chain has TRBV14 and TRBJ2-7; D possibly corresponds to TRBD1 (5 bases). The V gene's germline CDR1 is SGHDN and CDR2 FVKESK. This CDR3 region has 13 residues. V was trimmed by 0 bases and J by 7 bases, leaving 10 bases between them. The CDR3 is CASSQDPGREQYF. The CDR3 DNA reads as TGTGCCAGCAGCCAAGATCCAGGGCGGGAGCAGTACTTC.

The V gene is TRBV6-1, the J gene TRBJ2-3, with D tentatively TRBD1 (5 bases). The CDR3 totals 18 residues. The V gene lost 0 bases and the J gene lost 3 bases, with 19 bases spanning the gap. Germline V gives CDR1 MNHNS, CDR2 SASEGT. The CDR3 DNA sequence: TGTGCCAGCAGTGAAGCGCTTCTTGCGGCAGGGTCGACAGATACGCAGTATTTT. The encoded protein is CASSEALLAAGSTDTQYF.

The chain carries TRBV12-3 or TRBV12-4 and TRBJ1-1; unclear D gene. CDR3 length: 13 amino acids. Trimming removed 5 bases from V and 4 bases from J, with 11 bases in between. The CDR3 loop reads CASSPGVSTEAFF. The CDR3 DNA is TGTGCCAGCAGTCCCGGTGTGAGCACTGAAGCTTTCTTT.

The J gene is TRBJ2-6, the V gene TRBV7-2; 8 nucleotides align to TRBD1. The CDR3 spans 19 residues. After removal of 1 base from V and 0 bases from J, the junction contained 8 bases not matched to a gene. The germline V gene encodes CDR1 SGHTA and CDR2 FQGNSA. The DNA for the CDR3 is TGTGCCAGCAGCTTAGAACAGGGGGGTACCTTCTCTGGGGCCAACGTCCTGACTTTC. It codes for CASSLEQGGTFSGANVLTF.